A single sample is the source of the 3 T cell receptor beta chains below, sequenced in a study of glioma-infiltrating T cells. TCR alpha and beta CDR3 regions were amplified from RNA using iRepertoire nested multiplex PCR. From the multiplex PCR reads, TCRdb called clonotypes with MiXCR, one entry per CDR3 protein. Here the sample spans about 89,000 distinct CDR3 sequences, about 23% being singletons. Sequences were obtained from glioma tissue, nonneoplastic brain tissue, or PBMCs (not recorded which). Every receptor here comes from a human donor with low-grade glioma or glioblastoma, undergoing nonglioma brain surgery, or in good health (not recorded which).

This clonotype was picked up many times. The rearrangement joins TRBV6-1 to TRBJ2-1; 7 bases are a match to TRBD1. The CDR3 is made up of 14 amino acids. V was clipped by 5 bases and J by 6 bases; unmatched bases: 7. Germline CDR1 is MNHNS and CDR2 is SASEGT. The CDR3 region has the DNA TGTGCCAGCAGTTCGCGCCCAGGGGGCAATGAGCAGTTCTTC. Its translation is CASSSRPGGNEQFF.

The chain joins TRBV7-9 to TRBJ2-6; D gene ambiguous. Between the trimmed V and J ends, which lost 5 bases and 0 bases, there was a span of 8 bases. The CDR3 loop spans 15 amino acids. CDR1 is SEHNR, CDR2 FQNEAQ, per germline (reference sequence). CDR3 protein: CASSLTISGANVLTF. Here the CDR3 DNA reads TGTGCCAGCAGCCTAACCATCTCTGGGGCCAACGTCCTGACTTTC.

This clonotype was seen repeatedly, ten times or more. V is TRBV15 and J is TRBJ2-2, with a possible D match to TRBD2 (7 bases). V gave up 0 bases and J gave up 5 bases, with 16 bases separating them. The germline V gene encodes CDR1 LNHNV and CDR2 YYDKDF (reference sequence). CDR3 size: 17 residues. CDR3 in DNA: TGTGCCACCAGCAGAGATCTTGGGGGGGCGAGTACCGGGGAGCTGTTTTTT. Its protein product is CATSRDLGGASTGELFF.